This TCR beta chain was recovered during a study of blood T cell repertoires in COVID-19. In the study overall: The cDNA or gDNA used as material had been derived from T cells, B-cell-depleted T cells, or PBMCs.

Original analysis: Quantification of nucleated cells was approximated via reference gene primer amplification. Sequencing was performed with immunoSEQ multiplex PCR; in TCRdb, only in-frame clones are kept and a portion is missing. That table gives V, J and clone size, and the DNA gave D and trimming. The profile covers roughly 150,000 clones, with roughly nine tenths appearing a single time and about 15% taken by the ten largest. The TCR comes from a woman between 35 and 50 years old with acute or convalescent COVID-19. The sequenced sample was peripheral blood.

The CDR3: CASSLDSRSGNSYEQYF. The CDR3 nucleotides read TGCGCCAGCAGCTTGGACTCCCGTAGCGGAAACTCCTACGAGCAGTACTTC. The chain uses TRBV5-1 and TRBJ2-7, with a weak D call TRBD2 (6 bases). Trimming removed 0 bases from V and 0 bases from J, with 16 bases in between. From germline, CDR1 is SGHRS and CDR2 YFSETQ. The CDR3 runs 17 residues. The whole variable domain, filled in from reference TRBV5-1 and TRBJ2-7, reads KAGVTQTPRYLIKTRGQQVTLSCSPISGHRSVSWYQQTPGQGLQFLFEYFSETQRNKGNFPGRFSGRQFSNSRSEMNVSTLELGDSALYLCASSLDSRSGNSYEQYFGPGTRLTVT.